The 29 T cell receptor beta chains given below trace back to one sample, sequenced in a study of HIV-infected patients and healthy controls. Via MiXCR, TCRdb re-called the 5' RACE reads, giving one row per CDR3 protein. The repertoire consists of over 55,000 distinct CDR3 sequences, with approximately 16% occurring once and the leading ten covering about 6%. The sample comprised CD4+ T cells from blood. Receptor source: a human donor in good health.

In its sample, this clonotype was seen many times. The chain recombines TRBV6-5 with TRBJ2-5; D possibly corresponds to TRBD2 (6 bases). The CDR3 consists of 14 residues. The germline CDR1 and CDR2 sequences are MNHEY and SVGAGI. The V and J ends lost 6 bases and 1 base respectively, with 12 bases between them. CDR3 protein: CASRTGGTQETQYF. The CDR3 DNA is TGTGCCAGCAGAACCGGCGGGACCCAAGAGACCCAGTACTTC.

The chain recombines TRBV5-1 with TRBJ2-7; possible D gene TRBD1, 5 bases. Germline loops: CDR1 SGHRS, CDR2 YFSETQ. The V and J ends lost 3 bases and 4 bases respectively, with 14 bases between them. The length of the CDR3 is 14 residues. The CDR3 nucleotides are TGCGCCAGCAGCTCGCAGGGTGTCCGGTACGAGCAGTACTTC. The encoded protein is CASSSQGVRYEQYF.

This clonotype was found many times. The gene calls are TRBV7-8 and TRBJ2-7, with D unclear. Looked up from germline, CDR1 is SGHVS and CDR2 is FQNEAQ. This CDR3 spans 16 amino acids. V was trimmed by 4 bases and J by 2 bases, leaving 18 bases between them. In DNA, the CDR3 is TGTGCCAGCAGCTCCTCAGCTAGAAATCCTACCTACGAGCAGTACTTC. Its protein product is CASSSSARNPTYEQYF.

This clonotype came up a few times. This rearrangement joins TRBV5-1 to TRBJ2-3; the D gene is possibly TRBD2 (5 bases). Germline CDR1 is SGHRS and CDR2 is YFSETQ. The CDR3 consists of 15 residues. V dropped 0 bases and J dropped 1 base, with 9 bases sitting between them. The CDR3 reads CASSLGWGGTDTQYF. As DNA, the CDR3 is TGCGCCAGCAGCTTGGGTTGGGGAGGCACAGATACGCAGTATTTT.

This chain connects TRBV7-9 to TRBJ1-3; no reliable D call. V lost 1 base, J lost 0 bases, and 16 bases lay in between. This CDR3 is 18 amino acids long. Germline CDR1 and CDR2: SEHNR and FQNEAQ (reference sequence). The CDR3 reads CASSLVTPSWGSGNTIYF. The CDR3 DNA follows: TGTGCCAGCAGCTTAGTAACACCGTCGTGGGGCTCTGGAAACACCATATATTTT.

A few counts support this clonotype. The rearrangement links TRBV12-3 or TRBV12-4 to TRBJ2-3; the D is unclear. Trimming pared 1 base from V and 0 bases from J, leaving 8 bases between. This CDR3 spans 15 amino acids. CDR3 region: CASSLEGKSTDTQYF. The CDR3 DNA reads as TGTGCCAGCAGTTTAGAGGGCAAGAGCACAGATACGCAGTATTTT.

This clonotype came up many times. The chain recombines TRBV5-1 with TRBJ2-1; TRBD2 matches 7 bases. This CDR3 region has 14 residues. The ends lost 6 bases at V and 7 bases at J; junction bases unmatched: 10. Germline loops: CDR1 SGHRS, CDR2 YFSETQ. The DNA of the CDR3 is TGCGCCAGCAAGCCGGGAGCGGGGACGAATGAGCAGTTCTTC. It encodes CASKPGAGTNEQFF.

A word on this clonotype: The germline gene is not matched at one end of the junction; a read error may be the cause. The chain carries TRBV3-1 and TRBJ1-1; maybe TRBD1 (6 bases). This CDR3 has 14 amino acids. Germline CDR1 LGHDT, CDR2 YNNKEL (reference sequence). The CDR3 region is CASTQGRGGLEAFF. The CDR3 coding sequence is TGTGCCAGCACCCAAGGTCGGGGGGGCCTGGAAGCTTTCTTT. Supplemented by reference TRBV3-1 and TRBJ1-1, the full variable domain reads DTAVSQTPKYLVTQMGNDKSIKCEQNLGHDTMYWYKQDSKKFLKIMFSYNNKELIINETVPNRFSPKSPDKAHLNLHINSLELGDSAVYFCASTQGRGGLEAFFGQGTRLTVV.

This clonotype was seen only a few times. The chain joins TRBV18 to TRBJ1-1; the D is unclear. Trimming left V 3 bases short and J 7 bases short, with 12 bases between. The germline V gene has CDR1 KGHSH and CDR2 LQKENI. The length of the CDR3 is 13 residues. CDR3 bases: TGTGCCAGCTCACCGCCGGGCCCGTTTGAAGCTTTCTTT. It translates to CASSPPGPFEAFF. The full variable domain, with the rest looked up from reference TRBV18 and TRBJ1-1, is NAGVMQNPRHLVRRRGQEARLRCSPMKGHSHVYWYRQLPEEGLKFMVYLQKENIIDESGMPKERFSAEFPKEGPSILRIQQVVRGDSAAYFCASSPPGPFEAFFGQGTRLTVV.

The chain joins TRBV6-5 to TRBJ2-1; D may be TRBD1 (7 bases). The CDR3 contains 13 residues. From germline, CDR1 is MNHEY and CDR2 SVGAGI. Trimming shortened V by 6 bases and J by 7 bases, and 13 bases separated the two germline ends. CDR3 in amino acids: CASRRRGVNEQFF. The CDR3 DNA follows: TGTGCCAGCAGGCGCAGGGGGGTTAATGAGCAGTTCTTC.

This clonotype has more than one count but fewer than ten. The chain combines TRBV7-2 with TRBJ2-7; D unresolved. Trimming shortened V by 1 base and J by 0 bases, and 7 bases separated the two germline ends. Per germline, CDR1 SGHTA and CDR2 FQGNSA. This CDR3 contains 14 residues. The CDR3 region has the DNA TGTGCCAGCAGCTTAGAGGTCACCTCCTACGAGCAGTACTTC. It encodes CASSLEVTSYEQYF.

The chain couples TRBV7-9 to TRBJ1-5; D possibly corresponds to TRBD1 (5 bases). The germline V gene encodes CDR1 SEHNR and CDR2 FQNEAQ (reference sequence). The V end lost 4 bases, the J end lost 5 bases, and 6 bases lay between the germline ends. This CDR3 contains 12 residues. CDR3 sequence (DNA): TGTGCCAGCAGCTCCAGGGATCAGCCCCAGCATTTT. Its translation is CASSSRDQPQHF.

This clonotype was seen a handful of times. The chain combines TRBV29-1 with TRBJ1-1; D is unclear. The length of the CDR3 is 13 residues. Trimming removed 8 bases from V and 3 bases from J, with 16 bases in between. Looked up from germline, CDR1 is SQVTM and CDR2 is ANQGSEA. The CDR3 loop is CSTRRGKDTEAFF. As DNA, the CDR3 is TGCAGCACGCGCCGGGGTAAGGACACTGAAGCTTTCTTT. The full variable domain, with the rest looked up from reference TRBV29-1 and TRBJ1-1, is SAVISQKPSRDICQRGTSLTIQCQVDSQVTMMFWYRQQPGQSLTLIATANQGSEATYESGFVIDKFPISRPNLTFSTLTVSNMSPEDSSIYLCSTRRGKDTEAFFGQGTRLTVV.

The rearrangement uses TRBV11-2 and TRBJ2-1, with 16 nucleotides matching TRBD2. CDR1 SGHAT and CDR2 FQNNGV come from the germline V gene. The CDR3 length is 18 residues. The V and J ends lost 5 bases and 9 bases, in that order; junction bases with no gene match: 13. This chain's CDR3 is CASSPIWGLAGGPGEQFF. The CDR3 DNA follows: TGTGCCAGCAGCCCGATATGGGGACTAGCGGGAGGGCCGGGTGAGCAGTTCTTC.

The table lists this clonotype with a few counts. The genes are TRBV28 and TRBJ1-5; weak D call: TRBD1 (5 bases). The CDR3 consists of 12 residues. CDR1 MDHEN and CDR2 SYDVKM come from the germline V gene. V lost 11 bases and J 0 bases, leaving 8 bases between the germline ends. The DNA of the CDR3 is TGTGCCGGGGCAGTTAGCAATCAGCCCCAGCATTTT. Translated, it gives CAGAVSNQPQHF.

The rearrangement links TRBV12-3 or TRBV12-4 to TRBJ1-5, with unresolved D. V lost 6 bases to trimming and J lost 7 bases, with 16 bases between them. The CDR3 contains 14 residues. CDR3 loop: CASSFPPSEQPQHF. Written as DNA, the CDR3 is TGTGCCAGCAGCTTCCCTCCTTCAGAACAGCCCCAGCATTTT.

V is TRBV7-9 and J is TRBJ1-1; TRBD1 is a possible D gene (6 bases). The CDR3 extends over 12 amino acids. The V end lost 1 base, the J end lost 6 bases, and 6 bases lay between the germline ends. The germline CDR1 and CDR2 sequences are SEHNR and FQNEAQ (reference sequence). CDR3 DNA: TGTGCCAGCAGCTTAGGGACAGCTGAAGCTTTCTTT. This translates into CASSLGTAEAFF.

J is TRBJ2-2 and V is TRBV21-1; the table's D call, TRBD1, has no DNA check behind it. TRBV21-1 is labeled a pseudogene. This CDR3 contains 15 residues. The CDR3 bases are TGTGCCAGCACCCCCCACATTGACCGCACCGGGGAGCTGTTTTTT. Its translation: CASTPHIDRTGELFF.

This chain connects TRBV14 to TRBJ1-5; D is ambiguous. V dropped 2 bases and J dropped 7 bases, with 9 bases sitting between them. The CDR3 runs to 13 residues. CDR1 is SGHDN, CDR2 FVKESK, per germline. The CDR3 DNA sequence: TGTGCCAGCAGCCAATATCAGAACCAGCCCCAGCATTTT. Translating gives CASSQYQNQPQHF.

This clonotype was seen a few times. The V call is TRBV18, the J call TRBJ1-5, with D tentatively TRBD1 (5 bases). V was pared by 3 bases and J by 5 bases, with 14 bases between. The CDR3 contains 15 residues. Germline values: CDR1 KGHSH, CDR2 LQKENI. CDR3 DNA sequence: TGTGCCAGCTCACCCCAGGGAGGTACTGATCAGCCCCAGCATTTT. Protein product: CASSPQGGTDQPQHF.

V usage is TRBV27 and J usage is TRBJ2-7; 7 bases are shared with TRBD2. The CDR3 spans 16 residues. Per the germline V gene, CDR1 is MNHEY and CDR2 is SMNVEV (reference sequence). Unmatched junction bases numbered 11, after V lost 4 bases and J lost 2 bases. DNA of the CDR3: TGTGCCAGCAGTTGGGGGGGGATTAGATCTACCTACGAGCAGTACTTC. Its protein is CASSWGGIRSTYEQYF.

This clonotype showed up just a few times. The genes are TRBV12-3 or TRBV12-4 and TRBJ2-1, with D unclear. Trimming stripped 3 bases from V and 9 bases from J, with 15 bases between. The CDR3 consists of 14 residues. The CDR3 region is CASSLLVVDSEQFF. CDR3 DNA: TGTGCCAGCAGTTTGCTAGTAGTCGACTCTGAGCAGTTCTTC.

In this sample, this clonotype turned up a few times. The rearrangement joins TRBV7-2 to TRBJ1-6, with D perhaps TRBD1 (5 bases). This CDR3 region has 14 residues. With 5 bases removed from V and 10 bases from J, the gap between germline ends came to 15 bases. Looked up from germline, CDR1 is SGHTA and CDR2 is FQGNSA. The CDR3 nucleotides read TGTGCCAGCAGCCCCAGCGGGGCTGGATCACCCCTCCACTTT. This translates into CASSPSGAGSPLHF.

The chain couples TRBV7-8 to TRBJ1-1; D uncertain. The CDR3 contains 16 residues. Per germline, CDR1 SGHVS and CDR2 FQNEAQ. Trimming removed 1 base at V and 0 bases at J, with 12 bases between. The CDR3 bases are TGTGCCAGCAGCTTAGGCCGACGGGCGGTGAACACTGAAGCTTTCTTT. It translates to CASSLGRRAVNTEAFF.

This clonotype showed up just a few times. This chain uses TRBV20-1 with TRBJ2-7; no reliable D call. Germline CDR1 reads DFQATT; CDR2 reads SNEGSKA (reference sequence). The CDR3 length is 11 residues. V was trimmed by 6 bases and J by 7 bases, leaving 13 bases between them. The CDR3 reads CSAQLPREQYF. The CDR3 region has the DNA TGCAGTGCCCAACTCCCTCGGGAGCAGTACTTC.

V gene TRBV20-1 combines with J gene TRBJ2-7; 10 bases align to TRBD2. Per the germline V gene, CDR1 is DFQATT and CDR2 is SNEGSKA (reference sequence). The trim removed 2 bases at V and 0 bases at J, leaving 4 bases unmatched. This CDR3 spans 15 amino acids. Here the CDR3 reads CSARPPSGSSYEQYF. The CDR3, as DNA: TGCAGTGCTAGACCCCCTAGCGGGAGCTCCTACGAGCAGTACTTC.

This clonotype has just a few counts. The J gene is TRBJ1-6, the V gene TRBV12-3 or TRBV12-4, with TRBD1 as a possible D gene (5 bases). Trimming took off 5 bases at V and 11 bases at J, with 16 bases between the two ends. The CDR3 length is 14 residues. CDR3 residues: CASSRQGVSPPLHF. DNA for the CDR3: TGTGCCAGCAGTCGCCAGGGTGTGTCTCCACCCCTCCACTTT.

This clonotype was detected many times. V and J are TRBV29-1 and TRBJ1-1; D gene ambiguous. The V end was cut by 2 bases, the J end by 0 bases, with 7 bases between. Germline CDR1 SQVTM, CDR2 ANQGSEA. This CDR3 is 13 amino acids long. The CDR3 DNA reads TGCAGCGTTGAAAGGCAGGTGAACACTGAAGCTTTCTTT. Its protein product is CSVERQVNTEAFF.

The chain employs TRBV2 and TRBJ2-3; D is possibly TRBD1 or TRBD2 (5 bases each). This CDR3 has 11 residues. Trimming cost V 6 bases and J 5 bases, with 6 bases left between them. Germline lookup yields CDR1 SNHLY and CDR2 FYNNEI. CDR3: CASRRGDTQYF. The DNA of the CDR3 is TGTGCCAGCAGGAGGGGAGATACGCAGTATTTT.